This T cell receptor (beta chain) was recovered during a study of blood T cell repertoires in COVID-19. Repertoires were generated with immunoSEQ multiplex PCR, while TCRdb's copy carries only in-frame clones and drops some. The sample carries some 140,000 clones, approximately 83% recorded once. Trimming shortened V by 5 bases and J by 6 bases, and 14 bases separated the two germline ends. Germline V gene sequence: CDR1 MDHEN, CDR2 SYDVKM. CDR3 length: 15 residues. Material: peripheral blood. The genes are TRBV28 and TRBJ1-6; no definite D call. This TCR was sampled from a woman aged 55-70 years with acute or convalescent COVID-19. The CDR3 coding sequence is TGTGCCAGCAGTATCTTAGGCAGCGGTAATTCACCCCTCCACTTT. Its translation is CASSILGSGNSPLHF.